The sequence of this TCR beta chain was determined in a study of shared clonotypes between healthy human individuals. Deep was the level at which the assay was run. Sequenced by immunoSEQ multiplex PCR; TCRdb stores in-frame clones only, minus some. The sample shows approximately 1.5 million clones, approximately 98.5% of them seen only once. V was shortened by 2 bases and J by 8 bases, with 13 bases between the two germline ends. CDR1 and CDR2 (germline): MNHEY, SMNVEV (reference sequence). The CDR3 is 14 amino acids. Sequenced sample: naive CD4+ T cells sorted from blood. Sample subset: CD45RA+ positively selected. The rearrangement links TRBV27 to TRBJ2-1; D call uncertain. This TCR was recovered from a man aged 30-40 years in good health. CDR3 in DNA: TGTGCCAGCAGTTTAACGTCGCAAGTTTATGAGCAGTTCTTC. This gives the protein CASSLTSQVYEQFF.